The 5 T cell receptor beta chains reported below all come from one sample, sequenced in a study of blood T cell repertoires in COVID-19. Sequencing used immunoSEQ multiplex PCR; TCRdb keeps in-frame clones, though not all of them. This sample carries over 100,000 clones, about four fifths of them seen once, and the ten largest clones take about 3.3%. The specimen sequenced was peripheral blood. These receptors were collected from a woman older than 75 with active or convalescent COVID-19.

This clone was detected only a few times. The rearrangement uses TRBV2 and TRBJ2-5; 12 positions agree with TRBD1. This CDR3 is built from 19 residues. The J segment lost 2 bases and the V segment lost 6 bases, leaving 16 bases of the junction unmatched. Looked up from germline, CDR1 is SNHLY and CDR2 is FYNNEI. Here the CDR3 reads CASRTNLPGQGAAQETQYF. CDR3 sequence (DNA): TGTGCCAGCAGGACCAACCTTCCGGGACAGGGGGCGGCACAAGAGACCCAGTACTTC.

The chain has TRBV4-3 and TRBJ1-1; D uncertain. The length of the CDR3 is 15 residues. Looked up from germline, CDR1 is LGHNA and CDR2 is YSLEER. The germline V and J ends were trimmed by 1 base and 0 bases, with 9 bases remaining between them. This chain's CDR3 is CASSQGGILNTEAFF. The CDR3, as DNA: TGCGCCAGCAGCCAAGGAGGGATTCTGAACACTGAAGCTTTCTTT.

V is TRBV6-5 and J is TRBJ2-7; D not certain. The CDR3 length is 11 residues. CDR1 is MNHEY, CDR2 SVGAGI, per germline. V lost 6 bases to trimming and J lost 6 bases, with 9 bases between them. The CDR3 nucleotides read TGTGCCAGCAGCGCCATCGGCGAGCAGTACTTC. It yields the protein CASSAIGEQYF.

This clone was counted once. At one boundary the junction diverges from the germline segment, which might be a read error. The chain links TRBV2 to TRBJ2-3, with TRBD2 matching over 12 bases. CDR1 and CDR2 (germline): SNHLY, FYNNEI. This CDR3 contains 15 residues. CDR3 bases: TGTGCCAGCAGTGTACTAGCGGGAGGACAAGATACGCAGAATTTT. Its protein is CASSVLAGGQDTQNF.

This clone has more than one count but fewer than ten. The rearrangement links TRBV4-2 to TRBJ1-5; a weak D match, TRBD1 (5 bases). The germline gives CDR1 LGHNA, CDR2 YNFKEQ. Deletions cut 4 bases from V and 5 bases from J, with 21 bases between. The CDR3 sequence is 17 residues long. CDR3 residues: CASSPEKRDFTDQPQHF. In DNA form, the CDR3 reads TGTGCCAGCAGCCCCGAGAAAAGGGACTTTACGGATCAGCCCCAGCATTTT.